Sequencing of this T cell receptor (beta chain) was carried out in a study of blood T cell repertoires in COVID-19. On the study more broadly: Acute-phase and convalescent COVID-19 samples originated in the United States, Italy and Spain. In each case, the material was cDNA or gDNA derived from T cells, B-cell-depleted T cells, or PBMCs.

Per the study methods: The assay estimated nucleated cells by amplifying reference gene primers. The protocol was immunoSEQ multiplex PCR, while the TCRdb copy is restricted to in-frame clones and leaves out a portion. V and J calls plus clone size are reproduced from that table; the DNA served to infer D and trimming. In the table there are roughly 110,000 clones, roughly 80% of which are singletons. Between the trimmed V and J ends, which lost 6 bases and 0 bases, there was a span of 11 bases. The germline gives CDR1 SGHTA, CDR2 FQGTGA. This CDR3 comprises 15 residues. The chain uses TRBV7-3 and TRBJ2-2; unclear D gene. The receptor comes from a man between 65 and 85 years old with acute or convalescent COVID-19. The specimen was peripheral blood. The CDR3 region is CASSVATTNTGELFF. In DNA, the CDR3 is TGTGCCAGCAGTGTCGCAACAACGAACACCGGGGAGCTGTTTTTT.